What follows are 21 T cell receptor beta chains derived from one specimen sequenced in a study of CD8+ T cells in alopecia areata. RNA was extracted and reverse transcribed into cDNA as the sequencing template. The method was immunoSEQ multiplex PCR; TCRdb's version includes in-frame clones alone and lacks a portion of them. The repertoire has 120,000 or so clones, 55% to 70% of them found once; the top ten carry approximately 2.6%. The sequenced material came from CD4+ T cells sorted from blood. These TCRs come from a human donor in good health.

The chain uses TRBV18 and TRBJ1-2, with D unclear. Germline assignment: CDR1 KGHSH and CDR2 LQKENI. The CDR3 sequence is 15 residues long. Trimming shortened V by 6 bases and J by 0 bases, and 14 bases separated the two germline ends. CDR3 sequence: CASSLAGEPNYGYTF. The CDR3 DNA sequence: TGTGCCAGCTCGTTAGCAGGAGAACCTAACTATGGCTACACCTTC.

The gene calls are TRBV2 and TRBJ1-1, with a possible D match to TRBD1 (5 bases). V shed 6 bases and J shed 0 bases, with 20 bases lying between them. The germline gives CDR1 SNHLY, CDR2 FYNNEI. The CDR3 has 17 amino acids. This CDR3 is CASRTTHRRGMNTEAFF. CDR3 DNA sequence: TGTGCCAGCAGAACCACGCACAGGAGAGGGATGAACACTGAAGCTTTCTTT.

V is TRBV9 and J is TRBJ2-3; either TRBD1 or TRBD2 may supply D (7 bases each). The germline gives CDR1 SGDLS, CDR2 YYNGEE. Trimming cost V 7 bases and J 0 bases, with 18 bases left between them. The CDR3 consists of 16 residues. For the CDR3, the DNA is TGTGCCAGCGCCCGCAGGGGGGGGGCTAGCACAGATACGCAGTATTTT. It is translated as CASARRGGASTDTQYF.

The rearrangement links TRBV6-6 to TRBJ1-2; TRBD1 aligns across 7 bases. This CDR3 has 15 residues. V lost 2 bases to trimming and J lost 1 base; unmatched junction nucleotides: 4. The germline gives CDR1 MNHNY, CDR2 SVGAGI (reference sequence). As DNA, the CDR3 is TGTGCCAGCAGTTACGGGGGACAGATTAACTATGGCTACACCTTC. Translating it yields CASSYGGQINYGYTF.

This clone was seen a few times. The V gene is TRBV2, the J gene TRBJ2-3; TRBD1 aligns across 7 bases. The length of the CDR3 is 14 residues. The trim removed 5 bases at V and 2 bases at J, leaving 4 bases unmatched. Per the germline V gene, CDR1 is SNHLY and CDR2 is FYNNEI. In DNA, the CDR3 is TGTGCCAGCAGTCCGGGACAGTCCACAGATACGCAGTATTTT. It translates to CASSPGQSTDTQYF. Full variable domain (outside the CDR3, taken from reference TRBV2 and TRBJ2-3): EPEVTQTPSHQVTQMGQEVILRCVPISNHLYFYWYRQILGQKVEFLVSFYNNEISEKSEIFDDQFSVERPDGSNFTLKIRSTKLEDSAMYFCASSPGQSTDTQYFGPGTRLTVL.

The chain is built from TRBV2 and TRBJ2-1; 8 bases line up with TRBD2. Germline V CDR1 and CDR2: SNHLY, FYNNEI. V was clipped by 6 bases and J by 8 bases; unmatched bases: 12. This CDR3 comprises 15 residues. The CDR3 protein is CASSPSGLVGYEQFF. The CDR3 bases are TGTGCCAGCAGCCCCTCGGGACTAGTGGGCTATGAGCAGTTCTTC.

This clone was seen more than once but under ten times. CDR3 amino acids: CSVPLQGHLISGANVLTF. CDR3 sequence (DNA): TGCAGCGTCCCTCTCCAGGGACACCTAATCTCTGGGGCCAACGTCCTGACTTTC. The chain combines TRBV29-1 with TRBJ2-6; the D gene is possibly TRBD1 (6 bases). CDR1 and CDR2 from the germline V gene are SQVTM and ANQGSEA. This CDR3 has 18 amino acids. Trimming cost V 6 bases and J 0 bases, with 21 bases left between them.

This clone was recorded only once. The CDR3 here is CSVSRGGAYEEQYF. CDR3 DNA: TGCAGCGTCTCCCGCGGGGGAGCGTACGAGGAGCAGTACTTC. V is TRBV29-1 and J is TRBJ2-7; 7 positions agree with TRBD2. V gave up 6 bases and J gave up 7 bases; unmatched junction bases: 15. Germline CDR1 SQVTM, CDR2 ANQGSEA. The CDR3 totals 14 residues.

This chain joins TRBV4-1 and TRBJ2-3; D is perhaps TRBD1 or TRBD2 (5 bases each). Germline-derived CDR1 and CDR2 are MGHRA and YSYEKL. The CDR3 contains 15 residues. V dropped 4 bases and J dropped 4 bases, with 15 bases sitting between them. CDR3 sequence reads: CASSLPGTFADTQYF. The CDR3 nucleotides are TGCGCCAGCAGCCTCCCCGGGACCTTCGCAGATACGCAGTATTTT.

This clone showed up just a few times. The gene calls are TRBV29-1 and TRBJ2-5, with 7 bases matching TRBD2. Germline V gene sequence: CDR1 SQVTM, CDR2 ANQGSEA. The length of the CDR3 is 14 residues. V dropped 4 bases and J dropped 2; count of bases not matched to a gene: 7. CDR3 region: CSVVSGEGQETQYF. As DNA, the CDR3 is TGCAGCGTTGTAAGCGGGGAAGGGCAAGAGACCCAGTACTTC.

The chain recombines TRBV4-1 with TRBJ1-2; D gene uncertain. The CDR3 is made up of 14 amino acids. V was pared by 0 bases and J by 8 bases, with 13 bases between. In germline, CDR1 is MGHRA, CDR2 YSYEKL. As DNA, the CDR3 is TGCGCCAGCAGCCAAGACCTGACGTCCCGAGGCTACACCTTC. Its protein is CASSQDLTSRGYTF.

DNA of the CDR3: TGCGCCAGCAGCTTGTCGGTGCCATCCTACGAGCAGTACTTC. This gives the protein CASSLSVPSYEQYF. This rearrangement joins TRBV5-1 to TRBJ2-7; no firm D call. V lost 1 base and J lost 1, with 9 bases in between. CDR3 size: 14 residues. Germline V gene sequence: CDR1 SGHRS, CDR2 YFSETQ. The full variable domain, completed using reference TRBV5-1 and TRBJ2-7, is KAGVTQTPRYLIKTRGQQVTLSCSPISGHRSVSWYQQTPGQGLQFLFEYFSETQRNKGNFPGRFSGRQFSNSRSEMNVSTLELGDSALYLCASSLSVPSYEQYFGPGTRLTVT.

V usage is TRBV18 and J usage is TRBJ1-2; no definite D call. The V end was cut by 6 bases, the J end by 2 bases, with 13 bases between. This CDR3 contains 14 residues. Looked up from germline, CDR1 is KGHSH and CDR2 is LQKENI. The CDR3 protein is CASSNGPGNYGYTF. For the CDR3, the DNA is TGTGCCAGCTCCAACGGGCCCGGGAACTATGGCTACACCTTC.

The rearrangement links TRBV30 to TRBJ2-4; no clear D gene. Germline V gives CDR1 GTSNPN, CDR2 SVGIG (reference sequence). Deletions cut 0 bases from V and 0 bases from J, with 3 bases between. The CDR3 has 13 residues. Here the CDR3 reads CAWSVLAKNIQYF. The CDR3 DNA sequence: TGTGCCTGGAGTGTACTAGCCAAAAACATTCAGTACTTC.

This chain uses TRBV5-1 with TRBJ2-5; TRBD2 agrees at 8 bases. V was clipped by 0 bases and J by 6 bases; unmatched bases: 1. The CDR3 sequence is 13 residues long. Germline V lookup: CDR1 SGHRS, CDR2 YFSETQ. CDR3 nucleotide sequence: TGCGCCAGCAGCTTGGAGCGGGGGAAGACCCAGTACTTC. This sequence encodes CASSLERGKTQYF.

The chain is built from TRBV6-5 and TRBJ2-7, with D possibly being TRBD2 (5 bases). CDR3 size: 12 residues. Germline loops: CDR1 MNHEY, CDR2 SVGAGI. V was cut by 8 bases and J by 6 bases, with 14 bases left in between. CDR3 region: CASGSRGLEQYF. CDR3 sequence (DNA): TGTGCCAGCGGCTCACGAGGGCTCGAGCAGTACTTC.

This chain connects TRBV6-5 to TRBJ1-1, with D unresolved. Germline-derived CDR1 and CDR2 are MNHEY and SVGAGI. This CDR3 comprises 14 residues. Trimming cost V 5 bases and J 1 base, with 11 bases left between them. The DNA for the CDR3 is TGTGCCAGCAGTCCGGGATCGGCGAACACTGAAGCTTTCTTT. Its protein product is CASSPGSANTEAFF.

This chain links TRBV5-1 with TRBJ2-2; D gene unclear. The V and J ends lost 0 bases and 3 bases respectively, with 6 bases between them. The CDR3 contains 14 residues. Looked up from germline, CDR1 is SGHRS and CDR2 is YFSETQ. This chain's CDR3 is CASSLEPYTGELFF. CDR3 nucleotides: TGCGCCAGCAGCTTGGAACCGTACACCGGGGAGCTGTTTTTT.

The chain links TRBV29-1 to TRBJ1-2; D perhaps matches TRBD1 (6 bases). V lost 6 bases, J lost 6 bases, and 11 bases lay in between. Germline assignment: CDR1 SQVTM and CDR2 ANQGSEA. The CDR3 is made up of 11 amino acids. This chain's CDR3 is CSVDRSDGYTF. CDR3 bases: TGCAGCGTCGACAGGAGTGATGGCTACACCTTC. Looking up the rest from reference TRBV29-1 and TRBJ1-2 gives the full variable domain: SAVISQKPSRDICQRGTSLTIQCQVDSQVTMMFWYRQQPGQSLTLIATANQGSEATYESGFVIDKFPISRPNLTFSTLTVSNMSPEDSSIYLCSVDRSDGYTFGSGTRLTVV.

This chain uses TRBV30 with TRBJ1-2; D is unresolved. Germline loops: CDR1 GTSNPN, CDR2 SVGIG (reference sequence). The CDR3 loop spans 13 amino acids. V lost 4 bases to trimming and J lost 2 bases, with 11 bases between them. CDR3 in amino acids: CAWNAFANYGYTF. The CDR3 nucleotides read TGTGCCTGGAATGCGTTTGCGAACTATGGCTACACCTTC. Using reference TRBV30 and TRBJ1-2 for the parts outside the CDR3, the full variable domain is SQTIHQWPATLVQPVGSPLSLECTVEGTSNPNLYWYRQAAGRGLQLLFYSVGIGQISSEVPQNLSASRPQDRQFILSSKKLLLSDSGFYLCAWNAFANYGYTFGSGTRLTVV.

This clone was detected a few times. The chain employs TRBV30 and TRBJ1-6; perhaps TRBD1 as D (5 bases). Trimming cost V 6 bases and J 6 bases, with 12 bases left between them. The germline V gene has CDR1 GTSNPN and CDR2 SVGIG (reference sequence). This CDR3 has 13 amino acids. The CDR3 sequence: CACPGTGNSPLHF. The CDR3 region has the DNA TGTGCCTGCCCCGGGACTGGTAATTCACCCCTCCACTTT.